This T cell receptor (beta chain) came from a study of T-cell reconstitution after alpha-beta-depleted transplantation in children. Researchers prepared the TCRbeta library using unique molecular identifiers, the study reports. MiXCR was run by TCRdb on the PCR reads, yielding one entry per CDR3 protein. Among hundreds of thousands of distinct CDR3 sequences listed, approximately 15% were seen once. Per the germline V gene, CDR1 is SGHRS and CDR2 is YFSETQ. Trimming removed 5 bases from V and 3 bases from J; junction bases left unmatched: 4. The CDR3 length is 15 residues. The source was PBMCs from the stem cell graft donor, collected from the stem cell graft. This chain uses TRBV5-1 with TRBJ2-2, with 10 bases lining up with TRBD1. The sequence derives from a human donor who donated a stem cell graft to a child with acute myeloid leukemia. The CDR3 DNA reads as TGCGCCAGCAGGCTCGGGACAGGGGACACCGGGGAGCTGTTTTTT. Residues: CASRLGTGDTGELFF. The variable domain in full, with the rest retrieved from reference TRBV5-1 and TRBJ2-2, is KAGVTQTPRYLIKTRGQQVTLSCSPISGHRSVSWYQQTPGQGLQFLFEYFSETQRNKGNFPGRFSGRQFSNSRSEMNVSTLELGDSALYLCASRLGTGDTGELFFGEGSRLTVL.